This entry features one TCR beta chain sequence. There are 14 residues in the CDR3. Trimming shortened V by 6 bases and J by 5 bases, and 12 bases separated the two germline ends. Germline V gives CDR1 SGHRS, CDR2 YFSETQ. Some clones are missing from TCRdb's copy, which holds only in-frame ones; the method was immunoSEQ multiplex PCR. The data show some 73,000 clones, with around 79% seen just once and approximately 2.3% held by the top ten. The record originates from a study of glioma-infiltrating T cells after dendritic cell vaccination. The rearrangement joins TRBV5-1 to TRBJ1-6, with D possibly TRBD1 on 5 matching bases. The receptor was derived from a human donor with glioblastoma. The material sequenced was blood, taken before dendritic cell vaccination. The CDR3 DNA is TGCGCCAGCACTGGAGGAGGGGATAATTCACCCCTCCACTTT. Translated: CASTGGGDNSPLHF.